This TCR beta chain was captured by sequencing in a study of blood T cell repertoires in COVID-19. Study-level information: Samples came from the United States, Italy and Spain, spanning acute and convalescent COVID-19. Sample material is recorded as cDNA or gDNA derived from T cells, B-cell-depleted T cells, or PBMCs.

Between the trimmed V and J ends, which lost 0 bases and 8 bases, there was a span of 14 bases. CDR1 and CDR2 from the germline V gene are LNHNV and YYDKDF (reference sequence). The CDR3 is 15 residues long. This clone was seen more than once but under ten times. In the original analysis: Estimated nucleated cell counts came from reference gene primer amplification. Clones were sequenced by immunoSEQ multiplex PCR, and TCRdb holds only the in-frame ones, with some missing. The V and J calls and the clone size are those of that table, but D and trimming were determined from the DNA. The sample lists some 150,000 clones; about 90% were seen once.

This sequence was found in a man aged 55 to 70 with acute or convalescent COVID-19. The gene calls are TRBV15 and TRBJ2-4; D perhaps matches TRBD2 (7 bases). Sequencing input: peripheral blood. The CDR3 is CATSRDGGGADIQYF. The CDR3 DNA is TGTGCCACCAGCAGAGATGGGGGGGGCGCGGACATTCAGTACTTC.